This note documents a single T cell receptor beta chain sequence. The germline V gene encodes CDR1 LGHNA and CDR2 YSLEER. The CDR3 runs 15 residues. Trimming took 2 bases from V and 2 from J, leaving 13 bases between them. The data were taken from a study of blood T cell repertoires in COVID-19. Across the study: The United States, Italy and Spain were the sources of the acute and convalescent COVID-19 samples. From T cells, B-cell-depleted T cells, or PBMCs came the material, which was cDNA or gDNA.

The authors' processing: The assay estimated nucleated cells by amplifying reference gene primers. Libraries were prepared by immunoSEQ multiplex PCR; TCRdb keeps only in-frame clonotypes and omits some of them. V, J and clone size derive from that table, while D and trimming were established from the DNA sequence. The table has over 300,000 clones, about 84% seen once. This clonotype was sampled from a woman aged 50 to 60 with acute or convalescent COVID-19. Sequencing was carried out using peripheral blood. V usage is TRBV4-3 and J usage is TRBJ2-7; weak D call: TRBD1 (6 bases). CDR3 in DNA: TGCGCCAGCAGCCAACGAGGACAGAAAGCCTACGAGCAGTACTTC. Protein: CASSQRGQKAYEQYF.